These 15 T cell receptor beta chains came from one sample sequenced in a study of blood T cell repertoires in COVID-19. This table comes from immunoSEQ multiplex PCR, and its TCRdb copy is limited to in-frame clones, with some not included. This sample has 120,000 to 150,000 clones; more than 85% occur once, and the top ten carry roughly 5%. The sample consisted of peripheral blood. The receptors were sampled from a human donor in a cohort sampled during active COVID-19.

The chain recombines TRBV5-4 with TRBJ1-1, with TRBD1 matching over 7 bases. This CDR3 is 15 amino acids long. V dropped 6 bases and J dropped 6; count of bases not matched to a gene: 14. The germline V gene encodes CDR1 SGHNT and CDR2 YYREEE (reference sequence). The CDR3 DNA reads TGTGCCAGCACCCCAGGGGGATTGAGTAGCGCTGAAGCTTTCTTT. Amino acids: CASTPGGLSSAEAFF.

The rearrangement links TRBV3-1 (or the pseudogene TRBV3-2) to TRBJ2-7, with 15 bases fitting TRBD2. Germline V gives CDR1 LGHDT, CDR2 YNNKEL (reference sequence). The V gene end was trimmed by 8 bases and the J gene end by 6 bases; junction bases not matched to a gene: 5. This CDR3 contains 14 residues. The CDR3 region has the DNA TGTGCCAGCGGAAGGACTAGCGGGGGGGCCGAGCAGTACTTC. This translates into CASGRTSGGAEQYF.

The chain recombines TRBV6-1 with TRBJ2-7, with D possibly TRBD2 on 6 matching bases. The CDR3 length is 16 residues. Germline CDR1 and CDR2: MNHNS and SASEGT. The V end lost 1 base, the J end lost 1 base, and 14 bases lay between the germline ends. CDR3 DNA sequence: TGTGCCAGCAGTGAAGGGGCAAAGGGAGGATCCTACGAGCAGTACTTC. Amino acids: CASSEGAKGGSYEQYF.

The V and J genes are TRBV12-3 or TRBV12-4 and TRBJ1-6; possibly TRBD1 for D (6 bases). The V and J ends lost 5 bases and 10 bases respectively, with 12 bases between them. The CDR3 loop spans 13 amino acids. The CDR3 DNA follows: TGTGCCAGCAGTCAGGGGTTGGGCTCACCCCTCCACTTT. Its translation is CASSQGLGSPLHF.

A single count supports this clone. This chain joins TRBV6-5 and TRBJ2-2; 7 bases are shared with TRBD2. Germline V gene data show CDR1 as MNHEY and CDR2 as SVGAGI. The CDR3 is 13 amino acids. V shed 5 bases and J 7 bases; nucleotides not matched to a gene: 4. This CDR3 reads CASSPRGIGELFF. The CDR3, as DNA: TGTGCCAGCAGTCCGCGGGGGATCGGGGAGCTGTTTTTT.

The chain is built from TRBV23-1 and TRBJ2-5, with TRBD2 identical over 14 bases. TRBV23-1 falls under the ORF class, with uncertain function. The CDR3 has 17 residues. V trimming: 3 bases; J trimming: 5 bases; junction bases outside the gene matches: 8. The CDR3 sequence: CASSQATSGGAVETQYF. CDR3 nucleotides: TGCGCCAGCAGTCAGGCGACTAGCGGGGGGGCCGTTGAGACCCAGTACTTC.

The chain employs TRBV4-2 and TRBJ2-7; 13 bases fit TRBD2. The CDR3 length is 16 residues. The junction had 6 bases not matched to a gene; V was cut back by 3 bases and J by 4 bases. Germline lookup yields CDR1 LGHNA and CDR2 YNFKEQ. The CDR3 protein is CASSQAGTSGVYEQYF. The CDR3 bases are TGTGCCAGCAGCCAGGCCGGGACTAGCGGGGTGTACGAGCAGTACTTC.

The chain uses TRBV27 and TRBJ1-2, with no clear D. V lost 7 bases and J 0 bases, leaving 18 bases between the germline ends. This CDR3 contains 16 residues. Germline V gene data show CDR1 as MNHEY and CDR2 as SMNVEV (reference sequence). Here the CDR3 DNA reads TGTGCCAGCACCCCAGACTTCCCCACTACTAACTATGGCTACACCTTC. Amino acids: CASTPDFPTTNYGYTF.

This chain links TRBV5-8 with TRBJ2-5, with TRBD2 matching 11 bases. The CDR3 totals 15 residues. V was clipped by 3 bases and J by 5 bases; unmatched bases: 6. Germline V lookup: CDR1 SGHTS, CDR2 YDEGEE. CDR3 nucleotide sequence: TGTGCCAGCAGCTATAGCGGGGGGGCCGGGGAGACCCAGTACTTC. Translation: CASSYSGGAGETQYF. Using reference TRBV5-8 and TRBJ2-5 for the parts outside the CDR3, the full variable domain is EAGVTQSPTHLIKTRGQQATLRCSPISGHTSVYWYQQALGLGLQFLLWYDEGEERNRGNFPPRFSGRQFPNYSSELNVNALELEDSALYLCASSYSGGAGETQYFGPGTRLLVL.

This clone was detected once. The chain has TRBV11-2 and TRBJ2-5, with D possibly matching TRBD2 (5 bases). V dropped 0 bases and J dropped 9 bases, with 14 bases sitting between them. This CDR3 region has 14 residues. The germline V gene encodes CDR1 SGHAT and CDR2 FQNNGV. The CDR3 DNA follows: TGTGCCAGCAGCTTAGAAGTTTTCGAGGGAGCCCAGTACTTC. Protein: CASSLEVFEGAQYF.

The rearrangement links TRBV5-4 to TRBJ2-5; D is ambiguous. This CDR3 comprises 13 residues. The V end was cut by 0 bases, the J end by 5 bases, with 8 bases between. Germline loops: CDR1 SGHNT, CDR2 YYREEE (reference sequence). CDR3 nucleotides: TGTGCCAGCAGCTTGGAGACTCCGGAGACCCAGTACTTC. It is translated as CASSLETPETQYF.

The chain uses TRBV4-2 and TRBJ1-6; no clear D. The CDR3 covers 12 residues. Trimming pared 0 bases from V and 16 bases from J, leaving 10 bases between. Germline V gene data show CDR1 as LGHNA and CDR2 as YNFKEQ. The CDR3 here is CASSQDKRDLHF. The CDR3, as DNA: TGTGCCAGCAGCCAAGATAAAAGAGATCTCCACTTT.

CDR3 nucleotide sequence: TGCGCCAGCGGCACCGGGACAGGGCGCTACAATGAGCAGTTCTTC. As protein: CASGTGTGRYNEQFF. This rearrangement joins TRBV23-1 to TRBJ2-1; 9 bases are a match to TRBD1. TRBV23-1 is assigned to the ORF class and has an uncertain function. Germline trimming cut 8 bases from V and 3 bases from J; bases unmatched to any gene: 8. The CDR3 is 15 amino acids.

The chain employs TRBV3-1 (or the pseudogene TRBV3-2) and TRBJ2-7; D call uncertain. The germline V gene has CDR1 LGHDT and CDR2 YNNKEL (reference sequence). The CDR3 is 11 amino acids. Trimming cost V 1 base and J 5 bases, with 3 bases left between them. CDR3 in amino acids: CASSQVNEQYF. In DNA, the CDR3 is TGTGCCAGCAGCCAAGTCAACGAGCAGTACTTC.

The chain is built from TRBV4-1 and TRBJ1-2; D unresolved. Trimming cost V 1 base and J 8 bases, with 11 bases left between them. This CDR3 is 13 amino acids long. Germline CDR1 and CDR2: MGHRA and YSYEKL. As DNA, the CDR3 is TGCGCCAGCAGCCAAGTGGCAGCGGAAGGCTACACCTTC. It encodes CASSQVAAEGYTF.